Listed below are T cell receptor beta chains from one sample, sequenced in a study of identical twins. TCRdb recomputed calls from the 5' RACE reads with MiXCR, one row per CDR3 protein. Of hundreds of thousands of distinct CDR3 sequences in the sample, over 9% are singletons; the top ten hold around 1.5%. A further study also used this sample, focusing on yellow fever vaccine responses in identical twins.

Sequenced input: PBMCs. Every receptor here comes from a young woman in good health. CDR3s include the opening cysteine and the closing phenylalanine or tryptophan. Each record gives: D gene, clone size, V gene, J gene, CDR3 DNA, CDR3 protein. A D gene is named only where the DNA matches it firmly. The listing skips clone size in some rows; elsewhere it reads once, few, many or a size class.

D: .
size: .
V: TRBV7-6
J: TRBJ2-1
DNA: TGTGCCAGCAGCTTAGCGCGAGGGGTGAATGAGCAGTTCTTC
CDR3: CASSLARGVNEQFF

D: TRBD2
size: many
V: TRBV10-3
J: TRBJ2-7
DNA: TGTGCCATCAGTGAGTGGGCTAGCGGGAGCTCCTACGAGCAGTACTTC
CDR3: CAISEWASGSSYEQYF

D: TRBD1
size: many
V: TRBV12-3/TRBV12-4
J: TRBJ1-1
DNA: TGTGCCAGCAGGAAGGGACAGCACAACACTGAAGCTTTCTTT
CDR3: CASRKGQHNTEAFF

D: .
size: few
V: TRBV6-1
J: TRBJ1-5
DNA: TGTGCCAGCAGTGAGGATAGGCAGATTAATCAGCCCCAGCATTTT
CDR3: CASSEDRQINQPQHF

D: .
size: .
V: TRBV6-4
J: TRBJ2-1
DNA: TGTGCCAGCAGTCCGTCCGCGGGATTCTCCTACAATGAGCAGTTCTTC
CDR3: CASSPSAGFSYNEQFF

D: TRBD1
size: .
V: TRBV5-1
J: TRBJ2-1
DNA: TGCGCCAGCAGCCTAGGGACAGTGCAATGGGTCGATGAGCAGTTCTTC
CDR3: CASSLGTVQWVDEQFF

D: TRBD2
size: .
V: TRBV12-3/TRBV12-4
J: TRBJ2-7
DNA: TGTGCCAGCACCGCAGAGGCGGGAGGGCCTTACGAGCAGTACTTC
CDR3: CASTAEAGGPYEQYF

D: .
size: .
V: TRBV29-1
J: TRBJ2-7
DNA: TGCAGCGTTGAATCTCCGACTACCTACGAGCAGTACTTC
CDR3: CSVESPTTYEQYF

D: .
size: few
V: TRBV12-3/TRBV12-4
J: TRBJ2-3
DNA: TGTGCCAGCAGTTGGGGAGTCTATAGCACAGATACGCAGTATTTT
CDR3: CASSWGVYSTDTQYF

D: .
size: many
V: TRBV10-1
J: TRBJ2-3
DNA: TGCGCCAGCAGTGACAGGGATACGCAGTATTTT
CDR3: CASSDRDTQYF

D: TRBD2
size: .
V: TRBV11-3
J: TRBJ2-2
DNA: TGTGCCAGCACCATATTTTACCCGGGACTACCGACCGGGGAGCTGTTTTTT
CDR3: CASTIFYPGLPTGELFF

D: TRBD1
size: .
V: TRBV20-1
J: TRBJ2-4
DNA: TGCAGTGCTACCGGGGACAGTTACATTCAGTACTTC
CDR3: CSATGDSYIQYF

D: .
size: few
V: TRBV2
J: TRBJ2-1
DNA: TGTGCCAGCCCCAAAGGGACGAGCTCCTACAATGAGCAGTTCTTC
CDR3: CASPKGTSSYNEQFF

D: .
size: .
V: TRBV28
J: TRBJ2-1
DNA: TGTGCCACAAGGACAACACCTAGGAATGAGCAGTTCTTC
CDR3: CATRTTPRNEQFF

D: TRBD2
size: .
V: TRBV7-8
J: TRBJ2-1
DNA: TGTGCCAGCAGCTCCGTGCGCCTAGCGGGAGGGTCAAATGAGCAGTTCTTC
CDR3: CASSSVRLAGGSNEQFF

D: TRBD1
size: many
V: TRBV20-1
J: TRBJ1-2
DNA: TGCAGTGCCAGGGACAGGTTCAACTATGGCTACACCTTC
CDR3: CSARDRFNYGYTF

D: .
size: .
V: TRBV29-1
J: TRBJ2-1
DNA: TGCAGCGTCCCGGGGCCCAATGAGCAGTTCTTC
CDR3: CSVPGPNEQFF

D: .
size: .
V: TRBV11-2
J: TRBJ1-6
DNA: TGTGCCAGCAGTCCTGCCCGGGGTTGGGCCTATAATTCACCCCTCCACTTT
CDR3: CASSPARGWAYNSPLHF